This T cell receptor (beta chain) is drawn from a study of T cells in localized non-small cell lung cancer. The study, taken as a whole, reports: Longer overall survival was associated with a higher density of T cells in the blood. Among the top 100 tumor clones, a median approximately 55 appeared in adjacent lung. Sequencing was limited to one tumor region, leaving the possibility of heterogeneity open. Uninvolved adjacent lung had higher T cell clonality than tumor and all other tissues.

Using immunoSEQ multiplex PCR, the repertoire was profiled, and TCRdb retains in-frame clones only, with some absent. This table holds more than 50,000 clones, about four fifths found once. V shed 4 bases, J shed 2 bases, and the junction held 6 bases outside the gene matches. The CDR3 spans 15 residues. Per the germline V gene, CDR1 is SGHNT and CDR2 is YYREEE (reference sequence). About this clone: The antigen is not known.

This chain connects TRBV5-4 to TRBJ2-7; 10 bases line up with TRBD1. The specimen was peripheral blood, collected before any cancer treatment. The sequence came from a female donor older than 55 with stage II squamous cell lung carcinoma. DNA of the CDR3: TGTGCCAGCAGCGGGGGACAGGGGCCCACCTACGAGCAGTACTTC. Translated: CASSGGQGPTYEQYF.